The present entry profiles one T cell receptor (beta chain) with its context. Its target is unknown. The TCR cDNA carried a universal primer site and UMIs from 5'RACE template switching. MiXCR was run by TCRdb on the 5' RACE reads, yielding one entry per CDR3 protein. Altogether approximately 610,000 distinct CDR3 sequences are present, 17% being singletons, with the ten largest covering around 15%. Germline loops: CDR1 SGHTS, CDR2 YDEGEE. V was cut by 1 base and J by 0 bases, with 9 bases left in between. The CDR3 totals 15 residues. This entry belongs to a study of T cells after yellow fever vaccination. Overall study findings and caveats: Researchers cautioned that FACS-sorted repertoires could harbor abundant clonotypes contaminating from the bulk population. The study re-detected most primary-vaccination clones after the booster (approximately 96% CD4, 85% to 90% CD8).

The source material was PBMCs, sampled 5 days after the first yellow fever vaccination. This sequence was found in a man between 18 and 35 years old who received the YFV17D yellow fever vaccine. The chain carries TRBV5-8 and TRBJ2-3, with D possibly TRBD2 on 6 matching bases. CDR3 coding DNA: TGTGCCAGCAGCTTGTACGGGACTAGCACAGATACGCAGTATTTT. Its translation is CASSLYGTSTDTQYF.